This T cell receptor (beta chain) was captured by sequencing in a study of cytomegalovirus exposure and HLA in healthy donors. The CDR3 has 16 residues. The V segment lost 0 bases and the J segment 7 bases; nucleotides outside the gene matches: 10. The germline V gene encodes CDR1 KGHSY and CDR2 FQNENV. TCRdb keeps only in-frame clones here, not all; method: immunoSEQ multiplex PCR. The sample has tens of thousands of clones; about 85% are singletons. The sample taken for sequencing was PBMCs. The sequence derives from a man aged 25 to 45 in good health and CMV-seronegative. The V gene is TRBV16, the J gene TRBJ1-2, with TRBD1 matching 8 bases. The CDR3 loop is CASSQSGARGRGGYTF. CDR3 sequence (DNA): TGTGCCAGCAGCCAATCGGGGGCCAGGGGGCGCGGTGGCTACACCTTC.